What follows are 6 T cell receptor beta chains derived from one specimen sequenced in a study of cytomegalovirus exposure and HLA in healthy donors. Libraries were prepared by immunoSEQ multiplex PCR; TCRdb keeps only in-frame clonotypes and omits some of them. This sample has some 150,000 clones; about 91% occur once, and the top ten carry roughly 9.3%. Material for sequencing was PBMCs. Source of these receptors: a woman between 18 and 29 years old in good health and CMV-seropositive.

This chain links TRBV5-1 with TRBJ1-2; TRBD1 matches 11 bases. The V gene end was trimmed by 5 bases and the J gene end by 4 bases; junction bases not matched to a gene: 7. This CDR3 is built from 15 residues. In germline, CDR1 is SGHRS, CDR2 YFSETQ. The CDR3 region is CASSPGGTGGYGYTF. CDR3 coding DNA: TGCGCCAGCAGTCCGGGCGGGACAGGGGGCTATGGCTACACCTTC.

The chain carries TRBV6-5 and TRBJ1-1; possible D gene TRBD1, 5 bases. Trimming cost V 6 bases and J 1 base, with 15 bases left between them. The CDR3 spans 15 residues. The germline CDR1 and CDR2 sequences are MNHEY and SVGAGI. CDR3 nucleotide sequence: TGTGCCAGCAGCCCAACAGACAGACCGAACACTGAAGCTTTCTTT. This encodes CASSPTDRPNTEAFF.

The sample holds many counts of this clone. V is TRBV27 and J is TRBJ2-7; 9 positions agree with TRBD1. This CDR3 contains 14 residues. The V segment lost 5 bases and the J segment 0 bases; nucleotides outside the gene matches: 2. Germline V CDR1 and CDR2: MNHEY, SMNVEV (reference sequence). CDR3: CASSLQGASYEQYF. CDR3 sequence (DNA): TGTGCCAGCAGTCTACAGGGGGCCTCCTACGAGCAGTACTTC.

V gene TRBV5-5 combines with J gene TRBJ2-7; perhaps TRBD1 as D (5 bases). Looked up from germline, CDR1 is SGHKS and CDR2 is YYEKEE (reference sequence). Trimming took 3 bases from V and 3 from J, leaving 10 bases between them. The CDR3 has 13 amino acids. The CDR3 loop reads CASSSPDSYEQYF. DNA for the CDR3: TGTGCCAGCAGCTCCCCCGACAGCTACGAGCAGTACTTC.

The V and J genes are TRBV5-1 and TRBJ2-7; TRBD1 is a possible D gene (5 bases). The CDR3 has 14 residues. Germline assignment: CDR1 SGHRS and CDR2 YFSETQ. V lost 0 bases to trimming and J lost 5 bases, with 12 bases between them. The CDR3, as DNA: TGCGCCAGCAGCTTGGGGGGCAGGGCGGACGAGCAGTACTTC. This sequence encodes CASSLGGRADEQYF.

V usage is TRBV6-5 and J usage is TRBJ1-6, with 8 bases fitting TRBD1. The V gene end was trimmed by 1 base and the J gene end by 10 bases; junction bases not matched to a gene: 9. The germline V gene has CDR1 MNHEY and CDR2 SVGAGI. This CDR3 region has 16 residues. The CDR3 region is CASSYLITGGSSPLHF. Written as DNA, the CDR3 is TGTGCCAGCAGTTACTTAATAACAGGGGGTAGCTCACCCCTCCACTTT.